A selection of T cell receptor beta chains follows, all from one sample in a study of T cells expressing NK-cell markers. Following a re-call of the 5' RACE reads, TCRdb has one entry per CDR3 protein and lacks DNA. The sample has fewer than 550,000 distinct CDR3 sequences. Sample: blood T cells: a sorted CD56 or NKG2C T cell subset, CD4+ or CD8+ T cells, or bulk PBMC T cells (not recorded which). Every receptor here comes from a woman between 45 and 65 years old in good health. CDR3s include the opening cysteine and the closing phenylalanine or tryptophan. Fields, in order: V gene, J gene, CDR3 protein.

TRBV5-1	TRBJ1-3	CASSLEPGRDRPLRSGNTIYF
TRBV12-3/TRBV12-4	TRBJ2-5	CASSFGAGAALVETQYF
TRBV7-2	TRBJ2-5	CASSKQARMSVETQYF
TRBV12-3/TRBV12-4	TRBJ1-1	CASSFLVTGRNTEAFF
TRBV15	TRBJ2-2	CATSPYGGELFF
TRBV2	TRBJ2-1	CASKEADREEQFF
TRBV30	TRBJ2-5	CAWMLAGAGGETQYF
TRBV10-3	TRBJ1-2	CAISSGSYGYTF
TRBV19	TRBJ2-3	CASLNWDTQYF
TRBV20-1	TRBJ1-2	CSAWRQGGYTF
TRBV4-1	TRBJ1-4	CASTGGPTNEKLFF
TRBV5-6	TRBJ1-5	CASSQGSSSAQHF
TRBV24-1	TRBJ2-1	CATSDLDGQFNEQFF
TRBV20-1	TRBJ2-4	CSARVGWDKNIQYF
TRBV11-2	TRBJ2-1	CASSLEGKRKYNEQFF
TRBV18	TRBJ2-2	CASSPFQGGSGELFF
TRBV14	TRBJ2-1	CASSQGRGALVYYEQFF
TRBV12-3/TRBV12-4	TRBJ2-2	CASSPDREYPGELFF
TRBV29-1	TRBJ2-1	CSARLRAGDEQFF
TRBV28	TRBJ2-7	CASSLWGGKSTYEQYF
TRBV6-1	TRBJ2-1	CASSEQRHNEQFF
TRBV10-3	TRBJ1-6	CAISGTDNSPLHF
TRBV29-1	TRBJ2-1	CSVGPTAASSYNEQFF
TRBV7-9	TRBJ1-1	CASSGGWNTEAFF
TRBV5-6	TRBJ2-5	CASSKNSRFETQYF
TRBV12-3/TRBV12-4	TRBJ1-1	CASILSGADTEAFF
TRBV6-5	TRBJ2-1	CASSYESSSYNEQFF
TRBV12-3/TRBV12-4	TRBJ1-1	CASSPTQGGKAFF
TRBV29-1	TRBJ1-5	CSVERGQGEPQHF
TRBV9	TRBJ2-4	CASSVDSGGVKNIQYF
TRBV7-9	TRBJ2-1	CASSPQRASGYNEQFF
TRBV6-5	TRBJ2-7	CASRTPPGEQYF
TRBV20-1	TRBJ1-1	CSASDRAGGAFF
TRBV7-9	TRBJ1-4	CASSIRQGAEKLFF
TRBV20-1	TRBJ2-3	CSARTDRGVTDTQYF
TRBV12-3/TRBV12-4	TRBJ1-1	CASSPLGVSAEAFF
TRBV21-1	TRBJ2-1	CASSTGLVLGSEQFF
TRBV3-1	TRBJ2-3	CASSLLTPSGADTQYF
TRBV3-1	TRBJ2-6	CASSQLSDGNSGANVLTF
TRBV20-1	TRBJ1-1	CSVRHRPTEAFF
TRBV24-1	TRBJ2-1	CATSDRDRLAGNEQFF
TRBV10-2	TRBJ2-3	CASSVFSGRLDTQYF
TRBV12-3/TRBV12-4	TRBJ2-5	CASRAGGSLGETQYF
TRBV5-1	TRBJ1-1	CASKGQGGTEAFF
TRBV7-3	TRBJ2-5	CASSLMSSGETQYF